Listed here are 24 T cell receptor beta chains from one sample, sequenced in a study of CD8 T cells in Susac syndrome. Random hexamers served to reverse transcribe roughly 0.45 to 1 ug RNA. TCRdb redid the calling of the immunoSEQ multiplex PCR reads with MiXCR, one entry per CDR3 protein. The data hold some 99,000 distinct CDR3 sequences, with 90% to 98% observed a single time. What was sequenced was CD4+ T cells from PBMCs. The receptors were gathered from a human donor in good health.

The chain employs TRBV30 and TRBJ2-5, with D possibly matching TRBD1 (5 bases). This CDR3 region has 12 residues. V was pared by 2 bases and J by 5 bases, with 9 bases between. Germline CDR1 reads GTSNPN; CDR2 reads SVGIG (reference sequence). In nucleotides, the CDR3 is TGTGCCTGGAGTACAGGTGGGGAGACCCAGTACTTC. Amino acids: CAWSTGGETQYF.

This chain joins TRBV5-1 and TRBJ2-5, with TRBD1 identical over 9 bases. The germline V gene has CDR1 SGHRS and CDR2 YFSETQ. The CDR3 contains 16 residues. V lost 4 bases to trimming and J lost 0 bases; unmatched junction nucleotides: 7. The CDR3 region is CASSAQGARNQETQYF. The CDR3 nucleotides read TGCGCCAGCAGCGCACAGGGGGCGCGGAACCAAGAGACCCAGTACTTC.

The V call is TRBV7-3, the J call TRBJ2-5; tentatively, D is TRBD1 or TRBD2 (6 bases each). V was pared by 0 bases and J by 5 bases, with 13 bases between. Germline V lookup: CDR1 SGHTA, CDR2 FQGTGA. This CDR3 region has 15 residues. CDR3 in DNA: TGTGCCAGCAGCTTAACAGGGGGGACCGCGGAGACCCAGTACTTC. This codes for CASSLTGGTAETQYF.

V is TRBV4-2 and J is TRBJ2-3; 9 positions agree with TRBD2. This CDR3 is built from 18 residues. Germline V lookup: CDR1 LGHNA, CDR2 YNFKEQ. Trimming removed 0 bases from V and 8 bases from J; junction bases left unmatched: 15. DNA of the CDR3: TGTGCCAGCAGCCAAGATCAGTCGCGTAGCGGGAGAGGTGTTACGCAGTATTTT. Translating gives CASSQDQSRSGRGVTQYF.

The CDR3 DNA is TGTGCCAGCAGCCAATCACCTAGCGGGAGTTACAATGAGCAGTTCTTC. It is translated as CASSQSPSGSYNEQFF. The chain uses TRBV3-1 and TRBJ2-1, with 10 bases matching TRBD2. J lost 4 bases, V lost 2 bases, and 5 bases had no gene match. The CDR3 totals 16 residues. Per germline, CDR1 LGHDT and CDR2 YNNKEL (reference sequence).

The chain couples TRBV20-1 to TRBJ1-5; no clear D gene. The germline gives CDR1 DFQATT, CDR2 SNEGSKA (reference sequence). V was shortened by 6 bases and J by 0 bases, with 12 bases between the two germline ends. This CDR3 is 14 amino acids long. In DNA, the CDR3 is TGCAGTGCCAAAGGGCAGATTAGCAATCAGCCCCAGCATTTT. Translated: CSAKGQISNQPQHF.

The CDR3: CASSITGNQPQHF. CDR3 DNA sequence: TGTGCCAGCAGCATTACAGGGAATCAGCCCCAGCATTTT. This sequence joins TRBV7-3 and TRBJ1-5, with D perhaps matching TRBD1 (6 bases). CDR1 SGHTA and CDR2 FQGTGA come from the germline V gene. The V end lost 5 bases, the J end lost 4 bases, and 9 bases lay between the germline ends. This CDR3 has 13 residues.

The chain couples TRBV25-1 to TRBJ2-1, with 13 nucleotides matching TRBD2. The CDR3 sequence is 18 residues long. With V trimmed by 1 base and J by 2 bases, 5 bases remained unmatched. Germline CDR1 is MGHDK and CDR2 is SYGVNS. As DNA, the CDR3 is TGTGCCAGCAGTGAATCTACTAGCGGGGGGGACACCTACAATGAGCAGTTCTTC. It yields the protein CASSESTSGGDTYNEQFF.

V and J are TRBV15 and TRBJ2-6; D perhaps matches TRBD2 (5 bases). This CDR3 has 16 residues. V was shortened by 1 base and J by 2 bases, with 9 bases between the two germline ends. Germline V CDR1 and CDR2: LNHNV, YYDKDF (reference sequence). CDR3 sequence (DNA): TGTGCCACCAGCAGAGTCGGGGAAACTGGGGCCAACGTCCTGACTTTC. This sequence encodes CATSRVGETGANVLTF.

This rearrangement joins TRBV2 to TRBJ1-4; the D is unclear. Germline V CDR1 and CDR2: SNHLY, FYNNEI. This CDR3 is built from 15 residues. Trimming stripped 0 bases from V and 4 bases from J, with 9 bases between. CDR3 sequence reads: CASSEAGQVNEKLFF. Here the CDR3 DNA reads TGTGCCAGCAGTGAAGCGGGCCAGGTTAATGAAAAACTGTTTTTT.

The chain carries TRBV4-3 and TRBJ1-2; the D gene is possibly TRBD1 (6 bases). Trimming removed 0 bases at V and 8 bases at J, with 13 bases between. From germline, CDR1 is LGHNA and CDR2 YSLEER. There are 14 residues in the CDR3. The CDR3 DNA reads as TGCGCCAGCAGCCAAGATGTAGGGGGGTGGGGCTACACCTTC. Residues: CASSQDVGGWGYTF.

J is TRBJ1-5 and V is TRBV28, with D perhaps matching TRBD1 (5 bases). Germline CDR1 reads MDHEN; CDR2 reads SYDVKM. Trimming removed 6 bases at V and 0 bases at J, with 9 bases between. This CDR3 comprises 14 residues. CDR3 sequence (DNA): TGTGCCAGCAGCGCAGGGCATAGCAATCAGCCCCAGCATTTT. Translating gives CASSAGHSNQPQHF.

The chain links TRBV29-1 to TRBJ2-5, with D possibly TRBD1 on 6 matching bases. The length of the CDR3 is 13 residues. The V end lost 6 bases, the J end lost 1 base, and 12 bases lay between the germline ends. The germline CDR1 and CDR2 sequences are SQVTM and ANQGSEA. The chain's CDR3 is CSVLGDTQETQYF. The CDR3 region has the DNA TGCAGCGTCCTCGGGGACACCCAAGAGACCCAGTACTTC.

The chain recombines TRBV9 with TRBJ1-2; D gene unclear. The germline V and J ends were trimmed by 4 bases and 8 bases, with 15 bases remaining between them. Germline CDR1 is SGDLS and CDR2 is YYNGEE. The CDR3 has 13 residues. The CDR3 sequence is CASSNEGFRGYTF. The CDR3 DNA reads TGTGCCAGCAGCAATGAGGGCTTCAGGGGCTACACCTTC.

The V and J genes are TRBV20-1 and TRBJ1-1, with TRBD1 identical over 10 bases. V was clipped by 5 bases and J by 3 bases; unmatched bases: 9. Germline CDR1 DFQATT, CDR2 SNEGSKA (reference sequence). This CDR3 region has 15 residues. Here the CDR3 DNA reads TGCAGTGCTGGGACCCGGGACAGGGGACACACTGAAGCTTTCTTT. Translated: CSAGTRDRGHTEAFF.

The DNA for the CDR3 is TGCAGTGCTGGCGTACCTACCCCTGATACGCAGTATTTT. This gives the protein CSAGVPTPDTQYF. The chain links TRBV20-1 to TRBJ2-3; no clear D. The V gene lost 5 bases and the J gene lost 6 bases, with 15 bases spanning the gap. Per germline, CDR1 DFQATT and CDR2 SNEGSKA (reference sequence). This CDR3 is 13 amino acids long.

The rearrangement links TRBV5-4 to TRBJ1-4, with D unresolved. There are 15 residues in the CDR3. Germline V gene sequence: CDR1 SGHNT, CDR2 YYREEE (reference sequence). Trimming pared 0 bases from V and 3 bases from J, leaving 9 bases between. For the CDR3, the DNA is TGTGCCAGCAGCTTGGAACCGGGTCCTAATGAAAAACTGTTTTTT. This sequence encodes CASSLEPGPNEKLFF.

V and J are TRBV28 and TRBJ2-6; weak D call: TRBD1 (6 bases). The CDR3 is made up of 18 amino acids. Trimming left V 1 base short and J 0 bases short, with 13 bases between. Germline CDR1 MDHEN, CDR2 SYDVKM. The DNA of the CDR3 is TGTGCCAGCAGTTTATACAGGGTTCAGGTCTCTGGGGCCAACGTCCTGACTTTC. This gives the protein CASSLYRVQVSGANVLTF.

This chain links TRBV2 with TRBJ1-2, with 8 bases fitting TRBD1. The length of the CDR3 is 13 residues. V lost 7 bases to trimming and J lost 4 bases; unmatched junction nucleotides: 5. Germline assignment: CDR1 SNHLY and CDR2 FYNNEI. The CDR3 DNA reads TGTGCCAGCAATCAGGGGGCTGGCTATGGCTACACCTTC. It specifies CASNQGAGYGYTF.

The V call is TRBV12-3 or TRBV12-4, the J call TRBJ2-2; 7 nucleotides line up with TRBD2. CDR3 size: 16 residues. V shed 3 bases and J 2 bases; nucleotides not matched to a gene: 6. The CDR3 DNA sequence: TGTGCCAGCAGTTTGCCAGCGGGGACCAACACCGGGGAGCTGTTTTTT. It codes for CASSLPAGTNTGELFF.

This sequence joins TRBV2 and TRBJ1-4, with TRBD1 as a possible D gene (6 bases). This CDR3 is 16 amino acids long. CDR1 is SNHLY and CDR2 is FYNNEI in the germline V gene. With 0 bases removed from V and 5 bases from J, the gap between germline ends came to 13 bases. DNA of the CDR3: TGTGCCAGCAGTGAAGCGGGGGCGACAGTGAATGAAAAACTGTTTTTT. Translation: CASSEAGATVNEKLFF.

The chain couples TRBV29-1 to TRBJ2-7, with unresolved D. Trimming took off 4 bases at V and 0 bases at J, with 7 bases between the two ends. Germline CDR1 is SQVTM and CDR2 is ANQGSEA. The CDR3 extends over 12 amino acids. DNA of the CDR3: TGCAGCGTTGGGGCAGACTCCTACGAGCAGTACTTC. Translation gives CSVGADSYEQYF.

The chain employs TRBV5-1 and TRBJ2-7; 7 nucleotides agree with TRBD1. CDR3 length: 13 amino acids. The J segment lost 3 bases and the V segment lost 7 bases, leaving 7 bases of the junction unmatched. Germline V CDR1 and CDR2: SGHRS, YFSETQ. The CDR3 reads CASAPGQDYEQYF. The CDR3, as DNA: TGCGCCAGCGCCCCCGGACAGGACTACGAGCAGTACTTC.

V gene TRBV6-2 or TRBV6-3 combines with J gene TRBJ2-7; unclear D gene. The CDR3 runs to 14 residues. V shed 2 bases and J shed 0 bases, with 8 bases lying between them. Per the germline V gene, CDR1 is MNHEY and CDR2 is SVGEGT. The DNA of the CDR3 is TGTGCCAGCAGTTACCCGTTGCACTCCTACGAGCAGTACTTC. Protein product: CASSYPLHSYEQYF.